These 32 T cell receptor beta chains were sequenced from one sample in a study of human CD4 T cells and Enterobacteriaceae. The table came from immunoSEQ multiplex PCR; TCRdb's copy has only in-frame clones and leaves some out. This repertoire shows about 29,000 clones, approximately 82% found once; its top ten account for approximately 1.5%. The memory gate held CD4+ cells that were not CD45RA+CCR7+CD95- naive cells, over 98% pure. Sequenced material: memory CD4+ T cells from blood. The receptors shown here come from a human donor in good health.

V is TRBV19 and J is TRBJ1-2, with 9 nucleotides matching TRBD1. The length of the CDR3 is 14 residues. J lost 5 bases, V lost 6 bases, and 7 bases had no gene match. Germline V CDR1 and CDR2: LNHDA, SQIVND (reference sequence). The CDR3 loop reads CASRWTGDWYGYTF. CDR3 nucleotides: TGTGCCAGTAGGTGGACAGGGGATTGGTATGGCTACACCTTC.

The V gene is TRBV7-2, the J gene TRBJ1-2; 7 positions agree with TRBD1. The CDR3 consists of 12 residues. Germline V gene lookup returns CDR1 SGHTA and CDR2 FQGNSA. With V trimmed by 10 bases and J by 4 bases, 6 bases remained unmatched. The CDR3, as DNA: TGTGCCACCCGGACAGGCCCCTATGGCTACACCTTC. Translation: CATRTGPYGYTF.

The chain carries TRBV19 and TRBJ1-4, with 8 positions matching TRBD1. The CDR3 has 15 amino acids. Germline V CDR1 and CDR2: LNHDA, SQIVND (reference sequence). Trimming took 3 bases from V and 7 from J; bases not matched to a gene: 7. The CDR3 DNA reads TGTGCCAGTAGTATCCCGACAGGGGTTGGTGAAAAACTGTTTTTT. Translation gives CASSIPTGVGEKLFF.

The chain is built from TRBV2 and TRBJ1-2; 8 bases line up with TRBD1. With 8 bases clipped from V and 8 bases from J, the junction kept 13 bases outside the gene matches. CDR3 length: 14 residues. Germline values: CDR1 SNHLY, CDR2 FYNNEI. The CDR3 reads CASPIGQGRGGYTF. DNA for the CDR3: TGTGCCAGCCCTATAGGACAGGGAAGGGGGGGCTACACCTTC.

The chain uses TRBV10-1 and TRBJ2-1; 8 bases align to TRBD2. J was trimmed by 4 bases and V by 2 bases; bases with no gene match: 4. There are 15 residues in the CDR3. The germline V gene has CDR1 WNHNN and CDR2 SYGVQD (reference sequence). In DNA form, the CDR3 reads TGCGCCAGCAGTGAGAGGAGCGGGAGTTACAATGAGCAGTTCTTC. Its translation: CASSERSGSYNEQFF.

V and J are TRBV5-1 and TRBJ2-1; 15 bases agree with TRBD2. Looked up from germline, CDR1 is SGHRS and CDR2 is YFSETQ. Trimming took 0 bases from V and 7 from J; bases not matched to a gene: 5. This CDR3 is built from 17 residues. The CDR3 nucleotides read TGCGCCAGCAGCTTGGCCTCCGGGACTAGCGGGAGGAATGAGCAGTTCTTC. Translating gives CASSLASGTSGRNEQFF. Looking up the rest from reference TRBV5-1 and TRBJ2-1 gives the full variable domain: KAGVTQTPRYLIKTRGQQVTLSCSPISGHRSVSWYQQTPGQGLQFLFEYFSETQRNKGNFPGRFSGRQFSNSRSEMNVSTLELGDSALYLCASSLASGTSGRNEQFFGPGTRLTVL.

This chain uses TRBV23-1 with TRBJ1-3; 10 bases are a match to TRBD1. TRBV23-1 is given ORF status, its function remaining uncertain. This CDR3 is 14 amino acids long. V trimming: 9 bases; J trimming: 8 bases; junction bases outside the gene matches: 10. CDR3 sequence reads: CASTNGQGGDTIYF. The CDR3 DNA reads TGCGCCAGTACCAATGGACAGGGGGGAGACACCATATATTTT.

The rearrangement links TRBV12-5 to TRBJ2-1, with 12 bases matching TRBD2. Germline values: CDR1 LGHNT, CDR2 FRNRAP. J was trimmed by 5 bases and V by 1 base; bases with no gene match: 0. The CDR3 contains 15 residues. DNA for the CDR3: TGTGCTAGTGGTTTGGGACTAGCGGGGGACAATGAGCAGTTCTTC. Protein: CASGLGLAGDNEQFF.

This chain joins TRBV6-1 and TRBJ2-3, with TRBD2 matching 9 bases. The CDR3 is made up of 15 amino acids. CDR1 is MNHNS, CDR2 SASEGT, per germline. Losses at the gene ends were 6 bases for V and 1 base for J; bases not matched to a gene: 5. DNA for the CDR3: TGTGCCAGCAGGGATAGCGGGAGCGGCACAGATACGCAGTATTTT. Translation: CASRDSGSGTDTQYF.

The chain employs TRBV19 and TRBJ1-1; no clear D gene. The V gene lost 4 bases and the J gene lost 6 bases, with 21 bases spanning the gap. The CDR3 totals 16 residues. The germline CDR1 and CDR2 sequences are LNHDA and SQIVND (reference sequence). Written as DNA, the CDR3 is TGTGCCAGTAGTACCCGGACCAGTTATGTTGGGTCTGAAGCTTTCTTT. This encodes CASSTRTSYVGSEAFF.

The chain carries TRBV18 and TRBJ1-5, with TRBD1 as a possible D gene (6 bases). From germline, CDR1 is KGHSH and CDR2 LQKENI. The CDR3 length is 15 residues. V lost 6 bases to trimming and J lost 7 bases, with 19 bases between them. The CDR3 reads CASSRTAENPQPQHF. CDR3 bases: TGTGCCAGCTCGCGGACAGCCGAAAACCCCCAGCCCCAGCATTTT.

The chain has TRBV25-1 and TRBJ2-3; perhaps D is TRBD1 or TRBD2 (6 bases each). The CDR3 length is 16 residues. Trimming took off 4 bases at V and 6 bases at J, with 20 bases between the two ends. Germline values: CDR1 MGHDK, CDR2 SYGVNS. CDR3 nucleotides: TGTGCCAGCAGTGTCTGGAGAGTGGGGGCGGGGGATACGCAGTATTTT. Amino acid sequence: CASSVWRVGAGDTQYF.

This clone came up once. The V call is TRBV4-1, the J call TRBJ2-4; D may match TRBD1 or TRBD2 (5 bases each). CDR1 is MGHRA and CDR2 is YSYEKL in the germline V gene. V lost 4 bases and J 5 bases, leaving 18 bases between the germline ends. This CDR3 contains 16 residues. The CDR3 coding sequence is TGCGCCAGCAGCCCCCTGGGGACCCAAACGGAAAACATTCAGTACTTC. Protein product: CASSPLGTQTENIQYF.

In this sample, this clone turned up once. The chain recombines TRBV19 with TRBJ2-7, with 9 positions matching TRBD1. The V gene end was trimmed by 0 bases and the J gene end by 6 bases; junction bases not matched to a gene: 12. The length of the CDR3 is 17 residues. Per the germline V gene, CDR1 is LNHDA and CDR2 is SQIVND (reference sequence). The CDR3, as DNA: TGTGCCAGTAGTATAGATTTCAGTCACAGGGGGCCTGGCGAGCAGTACTTC. Its protein is CASSIDFSHRGPGEQYF. The whole variable domain, remainder taken from reference TRBV19 and TRBJ2-7, is DGGITQSPKYLFRKEGQNVTLSCEQNLNHDAMYWYRQDPGQGLRLIYYSQIVNDFQKGDIAEGYSVSREKKESFPLTVTSAQKNPTAFYLCASSIDFSHRGPGEQYFGPGTRLTVT.

The V call is TRBV19, the J call TRBJ2-1; D unresolved. Germline V lookup: CDR1 LNHDA, CDR2 SQIVND (reference sequence). The CDR3 runs 13 residues. V lost 2 bases and J 9 bases, leaving 11 bases between the germline ends. CDR3 nucleotides: TGTGCCAGTAGTATAACCCCCTTGGGTGAGCAGTTCTTC. The encoded protein is CASSITPLGEQFF.

This clone has only a few counts. The chain uses TRBV6-1 and TRBJ2-3; 10 bases are a match to TRBD2. This CDR3 region has 15 residues. CDR1 is MNHNS and CDR2 is SASEGT in the germline V gene. V lost 6 bases to trimming and J lost 6 bases; unmatched junction nucleotides: 9. The CDR3 is CASRGGSSGRDTQYF. As DNA, the CDR3 is TGTGCCAGCAGGGGGGGGAGTAGCGGGAGGGATACGCAGTATTTT.

The V and J genes are TRBV5-4 and TRBJ2-3; D not resolved. Germline values: CDR1 SGHNT, CDR2 YYREEE (reference sequence). Trimming pared 4 bases from V and 2 bases from J, leaving 14 bases between. The CDR3 length is 15 residues. The CDR3 reads CASSGDPLVTDTQYF. The CDR3 DNA is TGTGCCAGCAGCGGCGACCCGCTAGTCACAGATACGCAGTATTTT.

V is TRBV5-1 and J is TRBJ2-3; 7 bases map to TRBD2. Germline CDR1 SGHRS, CDR2 YFSETQ. Trimming at V came to 0 bases and at J to 2 bases, leaving 6 bases not matched to a gene. CDR3 length equals 16 residues. The CDR3 nucleotides read TGCGCCAGCAGCTTGGACGGCGGGAGTGCCACAGATACGCAGTATTTT. Encoded protein: CASSLDGGSATDTQYF.

The CDR3 DNA reads as TGTGCCAGCAGGACGGGGGGGGATAACAATGAGCAGTTCTTC. This gives the protein CASRTGGDNNEQFF. The chain combines TRBV6-6 with TRBJ2-1; 8 bases line up with TRBD2. The germline V gene encodes CDR1 MNHNY and CDR2 SVGAGI (reference sequence). The CDR3 runs to 14 residues. J gave up 5 bases and V 6 bases, and 6 bases lay outside the gene matches.

J is TRBJ2-5 and V is TRBV11-2; 10 positions agree with TRBD1. This CDR3 is built from 14 residues. With 4 bases clipped from V and 5 bases from J, the junction kept 4 bases outside the gene matches. Per the germline V gene, CDR1 is SGHAT and CDR2 is FQNNGV. The CDR3 loop is CASSWGQGHETQYF. The CDR3 DNA reads TGTGCCAGCAGCTGGGGACAGGGGCACGAGACCCAGTACTTC.

The chain combines TRBV19 with TRBJ1-5, with D possibly matching TRBD1 (6 bases). The CDR3 loop spans 16 amino acids. With 3 bases removed from V and 5 bases from J, the gap between germline ends came to 17 bases. CDR1 is LNHDA and CDR2 is SQIVND in the germline V gene (reference sequence). CDR3 loop: CASSISGGQVHQPQHF. The CDR3 DNA follows: TGTGCCAGTAGTATTAGCGGGGGGCAGGTCCATCAGCCCCAGCATTTT.

The chain has TRBV27 and TRBJ1-1; 7 positions agree with TRBD1. Per germline, CDR1 MNHEY and CDR2 SMNVEV (reference sequence). V was clipped by 4 bases and J by 8 bases; unmatched bases: 7. The CDR3 is 13 residues long. CDR3 region: CASSWPGDREAFF. The CDR3 DNA reads TGTGCCAGCAGTTGGCCGGGGGACAGAGAAGCTTTCTTT.

CDR3 sequence: CASRGSSTGELFF. The CDR3 nucleotides are TGTGCCTCCAGGGGCTCCTCCACCGGGGAGCTGTTTTTT. The chain recombines TRBV30 with TRBJ2-2, with D possibly TRBD1 on 6 matching bases. The CDR3 extends over 13 amino acids. Germline-derived CDR1 and CDR2 are GTSNPN and SVGIG (reference sequence). V lost 7 bases and J lost 4, with 13 bases in between.

The chain employs TRBV10-1 and TRBJ2-3, with a weak D call TRBD2 (6 bases). Trimming removed 7 bases at V and 1 base at J, with 15 bases between. CDR1 and CDR2 (germline): WNHNN, SYGVQD (reference sequence). This CDR3 spans 15 amino acids. The DNA of the CDR3 is TGCGCCAGCATCCCTGGACTAAGCGGCACAGATACGCAGTATTTT. It yields the protein CASIPGLSGTDTQYF.

On this clone: Mismatch with germline at one junction end may stem from a read error. V and J are TRBV19 and TRBJ2-7; TRBD1 matches 9 bases. The V gene's germline CDR1 is LNHDA and CDR2 SQIVND (reference sequence). The CDR3 is 16 amino acids. The CDR3 sequence is CASSITGTGLSYGQYF. CDR3 sequence (DNA): TGTGCCAGTAGTATCACTGGGACAGGGCTATCCTACGGGCAGTACTTC.

V gene TRBV30 combines with J gene TRBJ2-2; D may be TRBD1 (5 bases). Trimming shortened V by 5 bases and J by 7 bases, and 11 bases separated the two germline ends. This CDR3 comprises 12 residues. Germline V gene data show CDR1 as GTSNPN and CDR2 as SVGIG (reference sequence). The CDR3 region has the DNA TGTGCCTGGGGGAACAGGATCGGGGAGCTGTTTTTT. This sequence encodes CAWGNRIGELFF.

The CDR3: CASSPLTSGGVLTQYF. Here the CDR3 DNA reads TGTGCCAGTAGTCCGTTGACTAGCGGAGGGGTATTGACCCAGTACTTC. The chain uses TRBV19 and TRBJ2-5, with 9 bases lining up with TRBD2. Trimming took 5 bases from V and 7 from J; bases not matched to a gene: 14. This CDR3 has 16 amino acids. CDR1 and CDR2 from the germline V gene are LNHDA and SQIVND (reference sequence).

J is TRBJ2-7 and V is TRBV5-1, with 10 bases aligning to TRBD2. Germline CDR1 reads SGHRS; CDR2 reads YFSETQ. The CDR3 loop spans 13 amino acids. Losses at the gene ends were 3 bases for V and 5 bases for J; bases not matched to a gene: 2. DNA of the CDR3: TGCGCCAGCAGCTCTAGCGGGAGCCACGAGCAGTACTTC. Translation gives CASSSSGSHEQYF.

The rearrangement links TRBV19 to TRBJ2-6; D possibly uses TRBD1 or TRBD2 (5 bases each). This CDR3 is 18 amino acids long. Per the germline V gene, CDR1 is LNHDA and CDR2 is SQIVND (reference sequence). Trimming removed 5 bases at V and 4 bases at J, with 21 bases between. The CDR3 DNA is TGTGCCAGTAGTGCCACGGGACGGCGTAAAGGAGGGGCCAACGTCCTGACTTTC. Translating it yields CASSATGRRKGGANVLTF.

The CDR3 sequence is CSSAGRETQYF. Here the CDR3 DNA reads TGTTCGAGCGCAGGCCGGGAGACCCAGTACTTC. The chain joins TRBV2 to TRBJ2-5; D remains ambiguous. Looked up from germline, CDR1 is SNHLY and CDR2 is FYNNEI. This CDR3 has 11 residues.

The chain uses TRBV6-6 and TRBJ2-5, with 11 nucleotides matching TRBD1. The germline V gene has CDR1 MNHNY and CDR2 SVGAGI (reference sequence). V was clipped by 6 bases and J by 5 bases; unmatched bases: 8. This CDR3 is 15 amino acids long. CDR3 coding DNA: TGTGCCAGCAGAACCGGGACAGGGGGTTTTGAGACCCAGTACTTC. Amino acid sequence: CASRTGTGGFETQYF.

In DNA, the CDR3 is TGTGCCAGCAGTAATGGCGGGACAGAAGAGACCCAGTACTTC. Amino acids: CASSNGGTEETQYF. The chain joins TRBV6-1 to TRBJ2-5, with a weak D call TRBD1 (7 bases). V was cut by 5 bases and J by 3 bases, with 13 bases left in between. This CDR3 spans 14 amino acids. In germline, CDR1 is MNHNS, CDR2 SASEGT.